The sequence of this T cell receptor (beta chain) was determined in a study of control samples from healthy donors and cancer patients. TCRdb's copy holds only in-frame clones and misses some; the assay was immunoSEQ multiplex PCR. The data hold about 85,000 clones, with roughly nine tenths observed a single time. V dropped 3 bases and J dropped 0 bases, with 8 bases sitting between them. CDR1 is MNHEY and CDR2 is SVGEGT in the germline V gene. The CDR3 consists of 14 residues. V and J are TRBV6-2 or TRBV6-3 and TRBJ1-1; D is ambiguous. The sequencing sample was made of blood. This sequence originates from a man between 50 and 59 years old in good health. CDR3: CASSYRLMNTEAFF. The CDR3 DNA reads TGTGCCAGCAGTTATAGATTGATGAACACTGAAGCTTTCTTT.